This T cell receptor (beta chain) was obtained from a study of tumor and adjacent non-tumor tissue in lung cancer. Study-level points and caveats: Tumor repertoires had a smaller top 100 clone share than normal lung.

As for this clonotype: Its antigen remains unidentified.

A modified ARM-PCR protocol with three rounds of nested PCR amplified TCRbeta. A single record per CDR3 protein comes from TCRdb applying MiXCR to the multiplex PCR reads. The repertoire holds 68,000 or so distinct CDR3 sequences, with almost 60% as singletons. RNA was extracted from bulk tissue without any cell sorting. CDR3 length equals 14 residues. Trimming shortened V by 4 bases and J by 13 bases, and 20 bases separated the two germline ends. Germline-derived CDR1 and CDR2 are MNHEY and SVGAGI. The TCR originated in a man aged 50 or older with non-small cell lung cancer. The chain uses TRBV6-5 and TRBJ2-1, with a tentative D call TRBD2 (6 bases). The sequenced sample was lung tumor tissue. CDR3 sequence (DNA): TGTGCCAGCAGTTGGACGGGGGAGTACAAAGAACAGTTCTTC. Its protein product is CASSWTGEYKEQFF.